The TCR beta chain described here comes from a study of blood T cell repertoires in COVID-19 (dated by TCRdb to the early 2020s). Regarding the complete study: The collaborator samples originated in the United States, Italy and Spain and spanned the acute and convalescent phases of COVID-19. The material from the prospective study consisted of cDNA or gDNA derived from T cells, B-cell-depleted T cells, or PBMCs. Sample metadata almost always included a de-identified subject ID, COVID-19 status, age in years and sex. Where available, HLA class I and class II types were obtained from metadata supplied by the sample provider rather than from assay-based typing. The repertoires were released in a freely available public database intended as a resource for research on the immune response to SARS-CoV-2. The dataset comprised deeply sampled blood TCRbeta repertoires from subjects exposed to, actively infected with, or recovered from COVID-19. Samples came from the ongoing ImmuneRACE study (first 160 participants) plus 1,254 subjects from 6 global collaborators.

Collaborating institutions collected whole blood in K2EDTA tubes following their own protocols. For TCRbeta analysis, collaborator samples were shipped as frozen whole blood, as isolated PBMCs, or as DNA extracted from either sample type. TCRbeta CDR3 regions were amplified from genomic DNA by means of the immunoSEQ Assay, a bias-controlled multiplex PCR. On the authors' methods: Nucleated cell counts per sample were estimated from amplification of reference gene primers within the assay. To quantify the absolute abundance of each unique TCRbeta CDR3 rearrangement, sequence reads were collapsed and filtered. For each sample, productive Simpson clonality was calculated as the square root of Simpson's diversity index over productive rearrangements. The source is immuneACCESS, and TCRdb retained only in-frame sequences with V and J called. Part of the clones is not carried over; for the studies checked, unresolved V genes explain less than half of this, and the remainder is unexplained. That table furnishes V, J and clone size, whereas the DNA furnished D and trimming. This sample comprises some 150,000 clones, approximately 90% of them detected only once. The ten largest clones capture 1.5% to 2% of the sample.

According to the germline V gene (reference sequence), CDR1 reads MNHEY and CDR2 reads SMNVEV. Here V drops 3 bases and J drops 3 bases, and the junction holds 5 bases not matched to any gene. The CDR3 holds 14 amino acids from the cysteine to the phenylalanine. Solely the CDR3 DNA is kept, with 42 bases framed from the first base. On the study overall, not on this receptor specifically: The quantity of clinical and demographic metadata differed by source and by participant and was supplied without curation.

A word on this clone: Its antigen has not been determined. No much larger clone exists at a distance of one base, and base qualities are not known.

The TCR comes from a human donor in a cohort sampled during active COVID-19. The sample taken for sequencing was peripheral blood. The chain employs TRBV27 and TRBJ2-7, with 7 bases in between that match TRBD1. The nucleotide sequence reads TGTGCCAGCAGTTTCGGAGACAGGGACTACGAGCAGTACTTC. Translated, this is CASSFGDRDYEQYF.